The T cell receptor (beta chain) under discussion was sequenced for a study of regulatory T cells in long-lasting Graves disease. Time point here: newly diagnosed GD, antithyroid drugs for less than 3 months. PBMC RNA was the source of the TCR library. V lost 1 base and J lost 7; bases outside the gene matches: 10. CDR1 is SEHNR and CDR2 is FQNEAQ in the germline V gene (reference sequence). This CDR3 spans 15 amino acids. This clonotype was recorded at least ten times. HTBI primers from iRepertoire and Arm-PCR of CDR3 regions yielded the TCR beta libraries. TCRdb passed the multiplex PCR reads through MiXCR, listing each CDR3 protein once. The sample lists 400,000 to 450,000 distinct CDR3 sequences; just under 15% were seen once. The same data also went into a second study, on T cells in Graves' hyperthyroidism and ophthalmopathy.

The source is a woman in her thirties with Graves disease. The chain uses TRBV7-9 and TRBJ2-7; 7 nucleotides line up with TRBD1. This material consisted of peripheral blood mononuclear cells (PBMCs), taken at new diagnosis, from a patient treated with antithyroid drugs. The CDR3 nucleotides are TGTGCCAGCAGCTTAGGGGACAGACCGCTAAAGGAGCAGTACTTC. Amino acid sequence: CASSLGDRPLKEQYF.